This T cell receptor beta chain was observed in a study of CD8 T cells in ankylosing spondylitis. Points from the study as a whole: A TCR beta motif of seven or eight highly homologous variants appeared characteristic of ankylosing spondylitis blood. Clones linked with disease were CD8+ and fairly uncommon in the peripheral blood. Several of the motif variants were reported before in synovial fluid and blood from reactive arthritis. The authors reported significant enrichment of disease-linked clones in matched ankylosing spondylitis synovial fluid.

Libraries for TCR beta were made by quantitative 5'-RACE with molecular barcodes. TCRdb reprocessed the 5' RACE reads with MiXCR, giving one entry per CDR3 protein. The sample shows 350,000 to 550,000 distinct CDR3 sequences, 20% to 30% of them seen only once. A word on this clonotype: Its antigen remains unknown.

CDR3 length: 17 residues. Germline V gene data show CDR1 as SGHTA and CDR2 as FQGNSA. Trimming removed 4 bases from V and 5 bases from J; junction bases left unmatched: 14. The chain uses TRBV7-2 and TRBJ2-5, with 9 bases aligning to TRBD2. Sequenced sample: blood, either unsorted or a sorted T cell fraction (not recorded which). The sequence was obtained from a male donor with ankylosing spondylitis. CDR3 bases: TGTGCCAGCAGCTCCGGTTCAGGAGCGGGAGGACCTGAGACCCAGTACTTC. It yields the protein CASSSGSGAGGPETQYF.